This TCR beta chain comes out of a study of control samples from healthy donors and cancer patients (dated by TCRdb to the early 2020s). Receptor libraries were prepared by the immunoSEQ multiplex PCR assay. The table comes from immuneACCESS by way of TCRdb, which keeps in-frame sequences with V and J called. Part of the clones is missing from these tables; in studies checked, under half for an unresolved V gene and the rest for unknown reasons. The sample includes about 95,000 clones, with 88% observed a single time. 13% to 15% of the sample comes from the top ten. Comment on this clone: There is no known antigen for this receptor. Qualities for individual bases were not recorded, and no much larger clone is one base off.

Inclusive of the bounding cysteine and phenylalanine, the CDR3 is 12 residues long. Only the CDR3 portion is preserved as DNA: 36 bases, with reading frame beginning at the first base. The germline ends are 12 bases apart after V is trimmed by 6 bases and J by 7 bases. Sequenced material: blood. The rearranged segments are TRBV12-3 or TRBV12-4 and TRBJ1-1; tentative D gene TRBD1, with 6 bases matching. The clonotype was recovered from a woman in her sixties or seventies in good health. The CDR3 reads as follows: CASSIGTFEAFF. The DNA reads as follows: TGTGCCAGCAGCATCGGGACATTTGAAGCTTTCTTT.